This T cell receptor beta chain was retrieved from a study of cytomegalovirus exposure and HLA in healthy donors. Broader study findings: Later analysis associated a missense DCLRE1C variant with TCR beta V- and J-gene trimming. In a later analysis, specific HLA alleles were associated with over 15,000 TCR beta sequences at a 0.05 false discovery rate. In an earlier analysis, most TCR beta V segments were productive about 90% or about 30% of the time.

The V gene lost 3 bases and the J gene lost 4 bases, with 10 bases spanning the gap. The CDR3 totals 14 residues. The germline gives CDR1 MGHRA, CDR2 YSYEKL. This clone showed up just a few times. Its antigen is unknown. PCR involved 60 Vbeta and 13 Jbeta primers. TCRdb's copy holds only in-frame clones and misses some; the assay was immunoSEQ multiplex PCR. The sample holds 100,000 to 150,000 clones; roughly 74% are singletons and the top ten take nearly 6%. The chain employs TRBV4-1 and TRBJ1-5; the D gene is possibly TRBD1 (6 bases). The receptor's source is a woman aged 50 to 60 in good health and CMV-seropositive. Material: PBMCs. DNA for the CDR3: TGCGCCAGCAGCCAGACAGGCGAGAATCAGCCCCAGCATTTT. This translates into CASSQTGENQPQHF.